This T cell receptor (beta chain) was retrieved from a study of T cells in Graves' hyperthyroidism and ophthalmopathy. As regards this clonotype: Antigen unknown.

The study, taken as a whole, reports: Model predictions of ophthalmopathy came a median 6.5 months before onset.

Between the trimmed V and J ends, which lost 5 bases and 4 bases, there was a span of 14 bases. Germline V gene sequence: CDR1 MDHEN, CDR2 SYDVKM. This CDR3 region has 14 residues. It was RNA transcripts that yielded the amplified TCR beta CDR3 regions. The TCR CDR3 was amplified in a first-round RT-PCR using the HTBI primer set. MiXCR, run by TCRdb on the multiplex PCR reads, gives a single entry per CDR3 protein. There are fewer than 350,000 distinct CDR3 sequences in the sample; 13% to 15% occur only once, and around 30% lies in the top ten. This clonotype originated in a woman aged 45 to 65 with Graves' hyperthyroidism that later progressed to Graves' ophthalmopathy. This chain joins TRBV28 and TRBJ1-1; TRBD1 might be the D (6 bases). Sample: blood. Written as DNA, the CDR3 is TGTGCCAGCAGTGACACAGGGTCTGCCACTGAAGCTTTCTTT. This codes for CASSDTGSATEAFF. Combining the CDR3 with reference TRBV28 and TRBJ1-1 gives the whole variable domain DVKVTQSSRYLVKRTGEKVFLECVQDMDHENMFWYRQDPGLGLRLIYFSYDVKMKEKGDIPEGYSVSREKKERFSLILESASTNQTSMYLCASSDTGSATEAFFGQGTRLTVV.